Given below is one T cell receptor beta chain in context. Authors' data handling: It was from reference gene primer amplification that nucleated cell counts were estimated. The assay was immunoSEQ multiplex PCR, and TCRdb's table has in-frame clones only and misses some. Clone size and V and J calls were adopted from that table, with D and trimming inferred from the DNA. The sample lists tens of thousands of clones; approximately 79% were seen once. These data belong to a study of blood T cell repertoires in COVID-19. In the study overall: Specimens from acute and convalescent COVID-19 originated in the United States, Italy and Spain. The cDNA or gDNA used as material had been derived from T cells, B-cell-depleted T cells, or PBMCs.

V lost 5 bases and J 2 bases, leaving 18 bases between the germline ends. Germline-derived CDR1 and CDR2 are SGHNT and YENEEA. There are 16 residues in the CDR3. V is TRBV11-3 and J is TRBJ1-2, with D perhaps TRBD1 (6 bases). The TCR sequence derives from a human donor in a cohort sampled during active COVID-19. Sequenced input: peripheral blood. The chain's CDR3 is CASSPTGGGGNYGYTF. The CDR3 region has the DNA TGTGCCAGCAGCCCAACGGGGGGCGGGGGCAACTATGGCTACACCTTC.